The 5 T cell receptor beta chains listed next were all sequenced from one sample in a study of neoadjuvant nivolumab and ipilimumab in lung cancer. Libraries were prepared by immunoSEQ multiplex PCR; TCRdb keeps only in-frame clonotypes and omits some of them. The data contain tens of thousands of clones, 75% to 90% of them singletons. This specimen consisted of blood, obtained before neoadjuvant nivolumab, alone or with ipilimumab. These TCRs come from an adult with non-small cell lung cancer. Some clones in this sample may be carry-over from other donors' samples.

In nucleotides, the CDR3 is TGTGCCAGTAGGACGAGGCAGGGGGCTTTCGAGCAGTACTTC. Translated, it gives CASRTRQGAFEQYF. This chain joins TRBV19 and TRBJ2-7; 8 nucleotides line up with TRBD1. V lost 6 bases and J lost 6; bases outside the gene matches: 10. This CDR3 spans 14 amino acids. The germline V gene encodes CDR1 LNHDA and CDR2 SQIVND (reference sequence).

The V and J genes are TRBV5-8 and TRBJ1-1; maybe TRBD1 (5 bases). V lost 3 bases, J lost 1 base, and 13 bases lay in between. This CDR3 spans 15 amino acids. Germline V gene sequence: CDR1 SGHTS, CDR2 YDEGEE. CDR3 protein: CASSSGRVWNTEAFF. Written as DNA, the CDR3 is TGTGCCAGCAGCTCAGGGAGGGTGTGGAACACTGAAGCTTTCTTT.

The chain recombines TRBV5-8 with TRBJ2-7, with 9 nucleotides matching TRBD1. CDR1 is SGHTS and CDR2 is YDEGEE in the germline V gene. CDR3 length: 16 amino acids. J lost 0 bases, V lost 5 bases, and 9 bases had no gene match. In DNA, the CDR3 is TGTGCCAGCAGTCTACCCGGACAGGGGAGCTCCTACGAGCAGTACTTC. Protein product: CASSLPGQGSSYEQYF.

This sequence joins TRBV10-1 and TRBJ1-2; 10 nucleotides align to TRBD1. The V and J ends lost 7 bases and 6 bases, in that order; junction bases with no gene match: 2. From germline, CDR1 is WNHNN and CDR2 SYGVQD (reference sequence). The CDR3 is 12 residues long. CDR3 DNA: TGCGCCAGCAAGGGACAGGGGAATGGCTACACCTTC. Protein sequence: CASKGQGNGYTF.

The rearrangement joins TRBV30 to TRBJ2-7, with 8 positions matching TRBD1. Unmatched junction bases numbered 4, after V lost 1 base and J lost 2 bases. Germline assignment: CDR1 GTSNPN and CDR2 SVGIG (reference sequence). The CDR3 consists of 14 residues. The chain's CDR3 is CAWSGGTGPYEQYF. The DNA of the CDR3 is TGTGCCTGGAGTGGGGGGACAGGTCCCTACGAGCAGTACTTC. Using reference TRBV30 and TRBJ2-7 for the parts outside the CDR3, the full variable domain is SQTIHQWPATLVQPVGSPLSLECTVEGTSNPNLYWYRQAAGRGLQLLFYSVGIGQISSEVPQNLSASRPQDRQFILSSKKLLLSDSGFYLCAWSGGTGPYEQYFGPGTRLTVT.